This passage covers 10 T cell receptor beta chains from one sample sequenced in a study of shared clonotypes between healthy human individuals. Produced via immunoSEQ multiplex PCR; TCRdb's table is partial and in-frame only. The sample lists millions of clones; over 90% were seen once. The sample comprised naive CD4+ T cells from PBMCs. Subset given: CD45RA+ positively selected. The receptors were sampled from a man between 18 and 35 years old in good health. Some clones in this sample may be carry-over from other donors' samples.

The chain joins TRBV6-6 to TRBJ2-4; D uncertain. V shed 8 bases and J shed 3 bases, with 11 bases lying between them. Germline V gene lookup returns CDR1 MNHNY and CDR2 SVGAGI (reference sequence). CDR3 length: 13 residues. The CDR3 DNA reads TGTGCCAGCTCGTCGGTAGACAAAAACATTCAGTACTTC. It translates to CASSSVDKNIQYF.

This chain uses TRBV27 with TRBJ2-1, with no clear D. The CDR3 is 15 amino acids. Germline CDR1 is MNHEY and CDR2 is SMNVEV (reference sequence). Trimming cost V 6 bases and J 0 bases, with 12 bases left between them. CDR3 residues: CASSSGVPSYNEQFF. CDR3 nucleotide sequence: TGTGCCAGCAGCTCAGGAGTCCCCTCCTACAATGAGCAGTTCTTC.

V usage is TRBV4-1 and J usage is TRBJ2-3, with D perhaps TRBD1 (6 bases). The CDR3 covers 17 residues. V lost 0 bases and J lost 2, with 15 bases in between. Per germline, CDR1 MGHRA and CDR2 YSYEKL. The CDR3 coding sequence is TGCGCCAGCAGCCAAGACCTACAGGGCCCCCCCACAGATACGCAGTATTTT. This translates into CASSQDLQGPPTDTQYF.

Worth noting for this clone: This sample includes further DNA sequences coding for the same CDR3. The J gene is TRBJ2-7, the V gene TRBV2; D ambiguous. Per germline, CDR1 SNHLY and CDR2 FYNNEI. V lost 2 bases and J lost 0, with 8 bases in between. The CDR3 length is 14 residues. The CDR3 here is CASSESESSYEQYF. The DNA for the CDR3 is TGTGCCAGCAGTGAATCTGAGAGCTCCTACGAGCAGTACTTC.

The CDR3 nucleotides read TGTGCCAGCAGCACCGGGAACTCTGGAAACACCATATATTTT. It translates to CASSTGNSGNTIYF. V and J are TRBV7-7 and TRBJ1-3, with D unresolved. The V end lost 5 bases, the J end lost 0 bases, and 8 bases lay between the germline ends. The CDR3 sequence is 14 residues long. Germline loops: CDR1 SSHAT, CDR2 FNYEAQ (reference sequence).

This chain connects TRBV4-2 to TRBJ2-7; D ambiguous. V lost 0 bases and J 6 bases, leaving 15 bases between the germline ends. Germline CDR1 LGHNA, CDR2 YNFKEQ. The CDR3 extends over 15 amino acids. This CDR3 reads CASSQDGRSTGEQYF. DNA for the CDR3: TGTGCCAGCAGCCAAGACGGCCGGTCCACGGGCGAGCAGTACTTC.

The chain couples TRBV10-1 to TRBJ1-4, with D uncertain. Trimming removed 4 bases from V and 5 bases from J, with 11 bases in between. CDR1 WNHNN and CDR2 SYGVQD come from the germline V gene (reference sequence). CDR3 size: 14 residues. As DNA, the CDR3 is TGCGCCAGCAGTGGAGGGCCGAAGAATGAAAAACTGTTTTTT. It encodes CASSGGPKNEKLFF.

The CDR3 region is CASSQTTSTQYF. The CDR3 DNA is TGTGCCAGCAGTCAAACTACATCAACCCAGTACTTC. The chain recombines TRBV2 with TRBJ2-5; no firm D call. Germline V lookup: CDR1 SNHLY, CDR2 FYNNEI. There are 12 residues in the CDR3. Deletions cut 5 bases from V and 8 bases from J, with 12 bases between.

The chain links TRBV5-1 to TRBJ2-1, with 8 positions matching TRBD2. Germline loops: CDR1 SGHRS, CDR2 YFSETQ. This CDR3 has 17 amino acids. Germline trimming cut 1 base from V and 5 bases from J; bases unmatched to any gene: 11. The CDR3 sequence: CASSLLMGLAGNNEQFF. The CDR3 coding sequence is TGCGCCAGCAGCTTGCTAATGGGTCTAGCGGGTAACAATGAGCAGTTCTTC.

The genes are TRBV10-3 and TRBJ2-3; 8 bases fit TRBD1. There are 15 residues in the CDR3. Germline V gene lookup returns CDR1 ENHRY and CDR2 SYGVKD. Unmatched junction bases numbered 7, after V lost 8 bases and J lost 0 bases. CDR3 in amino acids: CAIRPGGESTDTQYF. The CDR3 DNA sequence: TGTGCCATCCGCCCAGGGGGCGAAAGCACAGATACGCAGTATTTT.